These 6 T cell receptor beta chains were all obtained from the same sample, sequenced in a study of blood T cells in healthy people across ages. Then a second PCR, running about 6 to 11 cycles, was carried out with a sample-barcoded 5' primer and a J-beta primer mix. TCRdb re-derived calls from the 5' RACE reads in MiXCR, one entry per CDR3 protein. Of about 1,500,000 distinct CDR3 sequences listed, roughly 40% are singletons. Input material: blood. The receptors derive from a woman aged 18-35 years in good health.

This clonotype was seen more than once but under ten times. The rearrangement joins TRBV28 to TRBJ2-5; possibly TRBD1 or TRBD2 for D (5 bases each). CDR1 and CDR2 (germline): MDHEN, SYDVKM. The CDR3 is made up of 15 amino acids. V lost 5 bases to trimming and J lost 3 bases, with 16 bases between them. Here the CDR3 DNA reads TGTGCCAGCAGTCCATCTTCCGGGACGGAAGAGACCCAGTACTTC. Protein product: CASSPSSGTEETQYF.

This clonotype occurred a few times. The rearrangement links TRBV20-1 to TRBJ2-5; D is unresolved. Germline V gene data show CDR1 as DFQATT and CDR2 as SNEGSKA (reference sequence). The CDR3 has 17 amino acids. The V gene lost 3 bases and the J gene lost 2 bases, with 22 bases spanning the gap. The CDR3: CSASVPRSPISQETQYF. The CDR3 DNA reads TGCAGTGCTAGTGTCCCGAGATCCCCTATCTCACAAGAGACCCAGTACTTC.

In its sample, this clonotype was seen a few times. This chain joins TRBV7-2 and TRBJ2-5; D might be TRBD2 (6 bases). Deletions cut 6 bases from V and 12 bases from J, with 17 bases between. This CDR3 region has 12 residues. CDR1 SGHTA and CDR2 FQGNSA come from the germline V gene. CDR3 region: CASSDGGTTEYF. CDR3 DNA: TGTGCCAGCAGTGACGGAGGGACGACGGAGTACTTC. The whole variable domain, filled in from reference TRBV7-2 and TRBJ2-5, reads GAGVSQSPSNKVTEKGKDVELRCDPISGHTALYWYRQSLGQGLEFLIYFQGNSAPDKSGLPSDRFSAERTGGSVSTLTIQRTQQEDSAVYLCASSDGGTTEYFGPGTRLLVL.

J is TRBJ2-1 and V is TRBV12-3 or TRBV12-4; no firm D call. The CDR3 totals 13 residues. Trimming removed 2 bases at V and 13 bases at J, with 15 bases between. CDR3 in DNA: TGTGCCAGCAGTTTATTTACCCCCGAGACCCAGTTCTTC. It translates to CASSLFTPETQFF.

The rearrangement links TRBV29-1 to TRBJ2-1, with D perhaps assigned TRBD1 or TRBD2 (5 bases each). Deletions cut 6 bases from V and 13 bases from J, with 22 bases between. From germline, CDR1 is SQVTM and CDR2 ANQGSEA. The CDR3 covers 13 residues. For the CDR3, the DNA is TGCAGCGTCAGGCTGGGCCTGGGGGAGACCCAGTTCTTC. Translating gives CSVRLGLGETQFF.

In its sample, this clonotype was seen a few times. The chain couples TRBV6-2 or TRBV6-3 to TRBJ2-3; 10 bases align to TRBD2. Germline CDR1 reads MNHEY; CDR2 reads SVGEGT. This CDR3 spans 15 amino acids. Unmatched junction bases numbered 6, after V lost 8 bases and J lost 1 base. The CDR3 DNA is TGTGCCAGCCGATCAGCGGGGGGGCGCACAGATACGCAGTATTTT. Protein product: CASRSAGGRTDTQYF.